This T cell receptor beta chain was sequenced during a study of blood T cell repertoires in COVID-19. Across the whole study: Donors in the United States, Italy and Spain gave samples during acute or convalescent COVID-19. Nucleic acid was either cDNA or gDNA, and it came from T cells, B-cell-depleted T cells, or PBMCs.

The CDR3 runs to 16 residues. The ends were cut back, 6 bases at V and 0 bases at J, with 14 bases in the middle. Germline CDR1 is KGHSH and CDR2 is LQKENI. Assay: immunoSEQ multiplex PCR; the TCRdb copy retains only in-frame clones and omits some. The sample consists of more than 95,000 clones, about 83% of them appearing once. This TCR was recovered from an elderly man with active or convalescent COVID-19. The material sequenced was peripheral blood. The J gene is TRBJ1-4, the V gene TRBV18, with D possibly matching TRBD1 (6 bases). CDR3: CASSPGTRTTNEKLFF. The CDR3 coding sequence is TGTGCCAGCTCGCCCGGGACACGGACAACTAATGAAAAACTGTTTTTT.